The clone carrying this T cell receptor (beta chain) was observed many times. The CDR3 covers 17 residues. CDR1 is DFQATT, CDR2 SNEGSKA, per germline (reference sequence). Trimming took off 3 bases at V and 7 bases at J, with 25 bases between the two ends. In TCRdb, the RT-PCR reads were re-called with MiXCR into one record per CDR3 protein. This repertoire shows 70,000 to 100,000 distinct CDR3 sequences, approximately 5.2% found once; its top ten account for 2.5% to 3%. The data belong to a study of patients and donors after allogeneic stem cell transplantation. The receptor's source is a human donor who was either an allogeneic HSCT recipient or a stem cell or donor lymphocyte infusion donor (not recorded which). It is not recorded whose cells these are; they may come from a transplant donor. This sequence joins TRBV20-1 and TRBJ2-1; D might be TRBD1 or TRBD2, each matching 5 bases. What was sequenced was blood, either unsorted or a sorted T cell fraction (not recorded which). The CDR3 sequence: CSARPRGRAAWGNEQFF. CDR3 sequence (DNA): TGCAGTGCTAGGCCCAGAGGGCGGGCAGCTTGGGGGAATGAGCAGTTCTTC.